The 6 T cell receptor beta chains listed next were all sequenced from one sample in a study of regulatory T cells in long-lasting Graves disease. The time point denotes: persistent/refractory GD, antithyroid drugs over 5 years with positive TRAb. PBMCs provided the RNA from which the TCR library was made. According to the study, TCR beta libraries were built with iRepertoire HTBI primers and CDR3-region Arm-PCR. A single record per CDR3 protein comes from TCRdb applying MiXCR to the multiplex PCR reads. The sample includes approximately 470,000 distinct CDR3 sequences, 20% of them seen just once. The sequenced sample was peripheral blood mononuclear cells (PBMCs), obtained when the disease was refractory, from a patient treated with antithyroid drugs. The receptors shown here come from a female donor with Graves disease.

This rearrangement joins TRBV24-1 to TRBJ1-2; D remains ambiguous. Trimming pared 4 bases from V and 8 bases from J, leaving 10 bases between. This CDR3 is built from 12 residues. Germline CDR1 KGHDR, CDR2 SFDVKD. CDR3 sequence (DNA): TGTGCCACCAGTGACCGAGTCTACGGCTACACCTTC. Its translation is CATSDRVYGYTF.

A word on this clonotype: This may arise from a read error, as a much more abundant clone is one base away. The CDR3, as DNA: TGTGCCAGCACTTACTCGTTCAGCTTAAACACTGAAGCTTTCTTT. This sequence encodes CASTYSFSLNTEAFF. This rearrangement joins TRBV6-5 to TRBJ1-1, with D unresolved. The CDR3 sequence is 15 residues long. The germline gives CDR1 MNHEY, CDR2 SVGAGI.

The rearrangement uses TRBV6-2 or TRBV6-3 and TRBJ2-7; 8 bases map to TRBD2. J gave up 5 bases and V 0 bases, and 15 bases lay outside the gene matches. The germline gives CDR1 MNHEY, CDR2 SVGEGT. The CDR3 loop spans 18 amino acids. CDR3 loop: CASSYSGGLAISGHEQYF. The DNA of the CDR3 is TGTGCCAGCAGTTACTCGGGAGGACTAGCTATCTCAGGGCACGAGCAGTACTTC.

At least ten counts were recorded for this clonotype. Relative to the germline gene, one junction end is altered; a read error may explain this. This chain uses TRBV5-1 with TRBJ1-5, with 9 bases aligning to TRBD1. The germline V gene has CDR1 SGHRS and CDR2 YFSETQ. CDR3 size: 15 residues. The CDR3 loop is CASSLGDRVNQPQHF. The DNA for the CDR3 is TGTGCCAGCAGCTTGGGGGACAGGGTCAATCAGCCCCAGCATTTT.

This clonotype was detected only a few times. The chain joins TRBV7-2 to TRBJ1-1; D gene uncertain. Germline V gene sequence: CDR1 SGHTA, CDR2 FQGNSA. There are 19 residues in the CDR3. V was pared by 3 bases and J by 3 bases, with 26 bases between. CDR3 coding DNA: TGTGCCAGCAGCTTCAATGGGCCTGGTCTGCGGATCTTGGACACTGAAGCTTTCTTT. Translated, it gives CASSFNGPGLRILDTEAFF.

V gene TRBV6-5 combines with J gene TRBJ1-2; 7 bases map to TRBD1. J lost 7 bases, V lost 0 bases, and 5 bases had no gene match. Germline CDR1 reads MNHEY; CDR2 reads SVGAGI. The CDR3 consists of 14 residues. The CDR3 nucleotides are TGTGCCAGCAGTTACTCTCGGACAGGTGGTGGCTACACCTTC. Its protein product is CASSYSRTGGGYTF.